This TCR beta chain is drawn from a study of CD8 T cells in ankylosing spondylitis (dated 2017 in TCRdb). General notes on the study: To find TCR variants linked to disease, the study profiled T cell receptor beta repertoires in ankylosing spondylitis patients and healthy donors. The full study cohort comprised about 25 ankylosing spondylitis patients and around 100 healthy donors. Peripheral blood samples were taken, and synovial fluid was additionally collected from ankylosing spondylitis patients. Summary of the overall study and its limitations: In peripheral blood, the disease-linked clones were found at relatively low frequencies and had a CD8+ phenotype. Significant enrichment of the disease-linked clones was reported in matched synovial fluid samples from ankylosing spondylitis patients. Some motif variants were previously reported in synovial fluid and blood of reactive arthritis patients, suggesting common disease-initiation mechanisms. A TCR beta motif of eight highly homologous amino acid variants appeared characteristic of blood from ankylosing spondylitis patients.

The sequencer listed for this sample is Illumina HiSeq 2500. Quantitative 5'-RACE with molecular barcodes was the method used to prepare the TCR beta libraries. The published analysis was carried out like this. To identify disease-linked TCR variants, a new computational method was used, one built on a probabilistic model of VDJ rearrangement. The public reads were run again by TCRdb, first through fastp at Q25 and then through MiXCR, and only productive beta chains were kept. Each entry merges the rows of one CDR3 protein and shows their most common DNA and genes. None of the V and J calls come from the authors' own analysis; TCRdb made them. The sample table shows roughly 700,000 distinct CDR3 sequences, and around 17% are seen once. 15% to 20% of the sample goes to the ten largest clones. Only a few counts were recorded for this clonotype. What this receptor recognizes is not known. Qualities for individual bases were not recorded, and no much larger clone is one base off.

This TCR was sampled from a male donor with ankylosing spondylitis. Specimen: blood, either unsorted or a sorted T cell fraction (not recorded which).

The CDR3 in this case is CASSLVEGVPGTRAYEQYF. The DNA sequence is TGTGCCAGCAGTTTAGTGGAGGGGGTACCCGGAACAAGGGCCTACGAGCAGTACTTC. This sequence uses TRBV12-3 or TRBV12-4 and TRBJ2-7; the D gene could be TRBD1 or TRBD2, each one agreeing over 6 bases. The trim is 1 base for V and 2 bases for J, with a gap of 24 bases between the germline ends. The CDR3 spans 19 residues, from the cysteine through the phenylalanine. The kept DNA is CDR3 alone, 57 bases in frame from the first base.